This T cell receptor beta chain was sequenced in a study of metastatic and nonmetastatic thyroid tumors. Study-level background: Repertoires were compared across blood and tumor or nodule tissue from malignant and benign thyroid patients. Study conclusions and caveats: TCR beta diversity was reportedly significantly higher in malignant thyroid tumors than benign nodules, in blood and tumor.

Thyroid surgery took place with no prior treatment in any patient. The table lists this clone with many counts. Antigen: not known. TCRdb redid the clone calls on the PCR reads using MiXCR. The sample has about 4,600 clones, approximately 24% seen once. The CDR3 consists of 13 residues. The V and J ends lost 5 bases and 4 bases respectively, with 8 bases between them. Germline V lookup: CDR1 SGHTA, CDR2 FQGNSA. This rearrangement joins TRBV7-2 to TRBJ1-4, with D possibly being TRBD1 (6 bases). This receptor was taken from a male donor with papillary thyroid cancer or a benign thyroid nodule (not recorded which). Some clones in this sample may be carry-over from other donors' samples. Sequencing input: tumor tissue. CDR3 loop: CASSRQVNEKLFF. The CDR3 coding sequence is TGTGCCAGCAGCAGACAGGTTAATGAAAAACTGTTTTTT.